The clone carrying this T cell receptor (beta chain) appeared once. Its antigen is unknown. TCR beta cDNA was reverse-transcribed from roughly 0.45 ug of total RNA. The reaction used a constant-region primer and ProtoScript II reverse transcriptase. Three nested multiplex PCR rounds, a slightly modified ARM-PCR method, built the TCR beta libraries. A C-beta reverse primer and TRBV1-TRBV30 forward primers served in each of the first two PCR rounds, at around 10 cycles apiece. TCRdb processed the multiplex PCR reads anew with MiXCR; each CDR3 protein has one entry. The sample lists 35,000 to 50,000 distinct CDR3 sequences, around 80% seen once, with 38% in the top ten. CDR1 is SQVTM, CDR2 ANQGSEA, per germline. This CDR3 contains 14 residues. The sample is drawn from a study of tumor-infiltrating lymphocytes in primary liver carcinoma. About the research overall: Patients comprised men and women whose ages fell between 30 and 69 years. Tumor stage was T1-T3 N0M0, and tumor size was roughly 4 to 10 cm across.

Broader study findings: In tumor-adjacent and tumor-blood pairs, overlap was lower than in tumor region pairs. A significantly higher top-250-clone fraction was found in tumors than in blood (p = 0.039).

Scientists recovered RNA and DNA together from approximately 20-30 mg of unsorted bulk tissue. This receptor was taken from a woman aged 25-40 years with primary liver carcinoma and hepatitis B virus infection. Sequenced material: tumor-adjacent normal liver tissue. The V call is TRBV29-1, the J call TRBJ1-1; D not certain. Here the CDR3 reads CSDRGDGLNTEAFF. The CDR3, as DNA: TGCAGTGACCGAGGCGACGGACTGAACACTGAAGCTTTCTTT.